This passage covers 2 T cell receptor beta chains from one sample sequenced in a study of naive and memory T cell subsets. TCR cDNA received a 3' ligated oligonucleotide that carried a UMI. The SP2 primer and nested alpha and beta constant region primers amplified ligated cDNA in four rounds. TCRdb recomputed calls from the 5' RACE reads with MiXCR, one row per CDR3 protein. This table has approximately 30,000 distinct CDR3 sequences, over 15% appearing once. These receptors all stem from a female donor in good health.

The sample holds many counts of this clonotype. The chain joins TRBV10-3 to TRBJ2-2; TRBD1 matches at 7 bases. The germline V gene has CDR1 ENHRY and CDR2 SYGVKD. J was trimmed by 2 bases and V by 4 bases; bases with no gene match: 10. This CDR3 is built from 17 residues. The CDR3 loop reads CAISGGEGARNTGELFF. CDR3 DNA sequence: TGTGCCATCAGTGGGGGAGAGGGGGCCCGCAACACCGGGGAGCTGTTTTTT.

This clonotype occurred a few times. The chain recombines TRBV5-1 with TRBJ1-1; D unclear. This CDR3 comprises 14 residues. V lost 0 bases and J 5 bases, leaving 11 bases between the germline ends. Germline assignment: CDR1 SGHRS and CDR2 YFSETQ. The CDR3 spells CASSLGKMMTEAFF. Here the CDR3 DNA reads TGCGCCAGCAGCTTGGGAAAGATGATGACTGAAGCTTTCTTT.